Listed below are T cell receptor beta chains from one sample, sequenced in a study of siplizumab effects on memory and regulatory T cells. Assay: immunoSEQ multiplex PCR; the TCRdb copy retains only in-frame clones and omits some. In the table there are over 50,000 clones, approximately 87% of which are singletons. Material: memory CD4+ T cells sorted from blood. The receptor source for this set is a human donor in good health. CDR3s include the opening cysteine and the closing phenylalanine or tryptophan. Fields, in order: J gene, clone size, D gene, V gene, CDR3 protein, CDR3 DNA. D genes are given only for firm matches. Clone size is shown for a subset of rows, as once, few, many or a class of expanded clone.

J: TRBJ1-4; size: NA; D: NA; V: TRBV7-9; CDR3: CASSPSGNNEKLFF; DNA: TGTGCCAGCAGTCCCTCAGGGAATAATGAAAAACTGTTTTTT
J: TRBJ1-5; size: NA; D: NA; V: TRBV9; CDR3: CASSVGVESNQPQHF; DNA: TGTGCCAGCAGCGTTGGGGTGGAAAGCAATCAGCCCCAGCATTTT
J: TRBJ2-4; size: NA; D: NA; V: TRBV7-8; CDR3: CASSLGEAKNIQYF; DNA: TGTGCCAGCAGCTTAGGAGAAGCCAAAAACATTCAGTACTTC
J: TRBJ1-1; size: NA; D: NA; V: TRBV27; CDR3: CASSFPGAEAFF; DNA: TGTGCCAGCAGTTTCCCGGGTGCTGAAGCTTTCTTT
J: TRBJ1-2; size: NA; D: TRBD1; V: TRBV7-2; CDR3: CASSSSPQGAGGYTF; DNA: TGTGCCAGCAGCTCCTCCCCACAGGGGGCCGGTGGCTACACCTTC
J: TRBJ2-1; size: NA; D: TRBD2; V: TRBV10-3; CDR3: CAISEGAGGSYNEQFF; DNA: TGTGCCATCAGTGAAGGGGCGGGAGGCTCCTACAATGAGCAGTTCTTC
J: TRBJ1-1; size: NA; D: NA; V: TRBV6-1; CDR3: CASSLSGGNTEAFF; DNA: TGTGCCAGCAGTCTAAGCGGGGGGAACACTGAAGCTTTCTTT
J: TRBJ1-2; size: NA; D: TRBD1; V: TRBV11-2; CDR3: CASRPDRAGGYTF; DNA: TGTGCCAGCAGACCGGACAGGGCCGGCGGCTACACCTTC
J: TRBJ2-3; size: NA; D: NA; V: TRBV7-9; CDR3: CASSFRAGLTDTQYF; DNA: TGTGCCAGCAGCTTTAGGGCAGGGCTCACAGATACGCAGTATTTT
J: TRBJ2-3; size: NA; D: NA; V: TRBV27; CDR3: CASSIQGGLMTDTQYF; DNA: TGTGCCAGCAGTATACAGGGTGGGTTAATGACAGATACGCAGTATTTT
J: TRBJ1-5; size: NA; D: NA; V: TRBV27; CDR3: CASSPTHQPQHF; DNA: TGTGCCAGCAGCCCCACCCATCAGCCCCAGCATTTT
J: TRBJ1-3; size: NA; D: NA; V: TRBV5-5; CDR3: CASSLDSGAGNTIYF; DNA: TGTGCCAGCAGCTTGGACTCGGGGGCTGGAAACACCATATATTTT
J: TRBJ1-6; size: NA; D: NA; V: TRBV10-3; CDR3: CAISESPDLNSPLHF; DNA: TGTGCCATCAGTGAGTCACCAGATTTGAATTCACCCCTCCACTTT
J: TRBJ2-7; size: NA; D: NA; V: TRBV15; CDR3: CATSRVGPYEQYF; DNA: TGTGCCACCAGCAGAGTAGGGCCCTACGAGCAGTACTTC
J: TRBJ1-2; size: NA; D: NA; V: TRBV2; CDR3: CASSGDSRGYTF; DNA: TGTGCCAGCAGTGGAGATTCTCGCGGCTACACCTTC
J: TRBJ2-1; size: NA; D: NA; V: TRBV4-1; CDR3: CASSQPRRHEQFF; DNA: TGCGCCAGCAGCCAACCTCGGCGTCATGAGCAGTTCTTC
J: TRBJ2-3; size: NA; D: NA; V: TRBV18; CDR3: CASSPISGSDTQYF; DNA: TGTGCCAGCTCACCGATCTCAGGGTCAGATACGCAGTATTTT
J: TRBJ2-5; size: NA; D: TRBD2; V: TRBV25-1; CDR3: CASSLGGNQETQYF; DNA: TGTGCCAGCAGCCTGGGGGGGAACCAAGAGACCCAGTACTTC
J: TRBJ2-2; size: NA; D: TRBD2; V: TRBV30; CDR3: CAWSVALAALGGELFF; DNA: TGTGCCTGGAGTGTAGCTCTAGCGGCCCTTGGGGGGGAGCTGTTTTTT
J: TRBJ1-6; size: NA; D: NA; V: TRBV6-1; CDR3: CASSESGALRSPLHF; DNA: TGTGCCAGCAGTGAATCAGGGGCGTTGAGGTCACCCCTCCACTTT
J: TRBJ1-1; size: NA; D: NA; V: TRBV19; CDR3: CASRSLGEVEAFF; DNA: TGTGCCAGTAGAAGTTTAGGGGAAGTGGAAGCTTTCTTT
J: TRBJ2-3; size: NA; D: NA; V: TRBV5-1; CDR3: CASSLEGSTDTQYF; DNA: TGCGCCAGCAGCTTGGAGGGTAGTACAGATACGCAGTATTTT
J: TRBJ2-5; size: NA; D: TRBD1; V: TRBV7-8; CDR3: CASSLDGTGMETQYF; DNA: TGTGCCAGCAGCTTAGATGGGACAGGGATGGAGACCCAGTACTTC
J: TRBJ1-4; size: NA; D: TRBD1; V: TRBV28; CDR3: CASLGGRGTNEKLFF; DNA: TGTGCCAGCCTGGGAGGCAGGGGGACTAATGAAAAACTGTTTTTT
J: TRBJ2-1; size: NA; D: TRBD1; V: TRBV19; CDR3: CATAPGQEALNTRFF; DNA: TGTGCCACGGCCCCGGGACAGGAGGCCCTTAATACCCGGTTCTTC
J: TRBJ2-1; size: NA; D: TRBD1; V: TRBV6-6; CDR3: CASSPSRTGRHEQFF; DNA: TGTGCCAGCAGCCCCTCCCGGACAGGGCGCCATGAGCAGTTCTTC
J: TRBJ2-2; size: NA; D: NA; V: TRBV6-1; CDR3: CASVRPTGVTGELFF; DNA: TGTGCCAGCGTGAGGCCGACGGGGGTCACCGGGGAGCTGTTTTTT
J: TRBJ1-5; size: few; D: NA; V: TRBV4-1; CDR3: CASSHEGLNSNQPQHF; DNA: TGCGCCAGCAGCCATGAGGGTCTAAATAGCAATCAGCCCCAGCATTTT
J: TRBJ2-3; size: NA; D: TRBD1; V: TRBV19; CDR3: CASSISRGPTDTQYF; DNA: TGTGCCAGTAGTATCAGTAGGGGGCCGACAGATACGCAGTATTTT
J: TRBJ1-4; size: NA; D: NA; V: TRBV6-6; CDR3: CASSLPVGKLFF; DNA: TGTGCCAGCAGTTTACCAGTGGGAAAACTGTTTTTT
J: TRBJ1-3; size: NA; D: NA; V: TRBV6-5; CDR3: CASSYRPLPPGNTIYF; DNA: TGTGCCAGCAGTTACCGGCCTCTTCCACCCGGAAACACCATATATTTT
J: TRBJ2-2; size: NA; D: NA; V: TRBV4-2; CDR3: CASSQEGGNTGELFF; DNA: TGTGCCAGCAGCCAAGAGGGGGGGAACACCGGGGAGCTGTTTTTT
J: TRBJ1-1; size: NA; D: NA; V: TRBV6-1; CDR3: CASSETLSTEAFF; DNA: TGTGCCAGCAGTGAAACGTTGAGTACTGAAGCTTTCTTT
J: TRBJ2-7; size: NA; D: TRBD2; V: TRBV7-7; CDR3: CASSPASGGSYEQYF; DNA: TGTGCTAGCAGCCCTGCCAGCGGGGGATCCTACGAGCAGTACTTC
J: TRBJ1-5; size: NA; D: NA; V: TRBV2; CDR3: CASSEGQSLNQPQHF; DNA: TGTGCCAGCAGTGAAGGACAGTCTCTCAATCAGCCCCAGCATTTT
J: TRBJ1-1; size: NA; D: NA; V: TRBV19; CDR3: CASSIGRNLNTEAFF; DNA: TGTGCCAGTAGTATTGGCAGGAACCTGAACACTGAAGCTTTCTTT
J: TRBJ1-5; size: NA; D: NA; V: TRBV18; CDR3: CASSAKDGSNQPQHF; DNA: TGTGCCAGCTCAGCCAAGGACGGTAGCAATCAGCCCCAGCATTTT
J: TRBJ2-5; size: few; D: NA; V: TRBV2; CDR3: CASRKHNQETQYF; DNA: TGTGCCAGCAGGAAACATAATCAAGAGACCCAGTACTTC
J: TRBJ1-6; size: NA; D: NA; V: TRBV2; CDR3: CASRESGRSYNSPLHF; DNA: TGTGCCAGCAGGGAAAGCGGACGGAGCTATAATTCACCCCTCCACTTT
J: TRBJ2-5; size: NA; D: NA; V: TRBV19; CDR3: CASSISLGGGETQYF; DNA: TGTGCCAGTAGTATAAGCCTTGGGGGAGGAGAGACCCAGTACTTC
J: TRBJ2-7; size: NA; D: NA; V: TRBV7-9; CDR3: CASSPKGPRGNEQYF; DNA: TGTGCCAGCAGCCCTAAGGGTCCCCGAGGCAACGAGCAGTACTTC
J: TRBJ2-3; size: few; D: TRBD1; V: TRBV4-2; CDR3: CASSHSDRGQADTQYF; DNA: TGTGCCAGCAGCCACTCGGACAGGGGGCAGGCAGATACGCAGTATTTT
J: TRBJ2-3; size: NA; D: NA; V: TRBV5-1; CDR3: CASSLGREPDTQYF; DNA: TGCGCCAGCAGCTTGGGACGGGAACCAGATACGCAGTATTTT
J: TRBJ2-1; size: NA; D: NA; V: TRBV4-2; CDR3: CASSQGGARNEQFF; DNA: TGTGCCAGCAGCCAGGGGGGGGCCAGGAATGAGCAGTTCTTC
J: TRBJ1-1; size: NA; D: NA; V: TRBV18; CDR3: CASSLGQTEAFF; DNA: TGTGCCAGCTCACTTGGACAGACTGAAGCTTTCTTT
J: TRBJ2-5; size: NA; D: NA; V: TRBV19; CDR3: CASNPTGGNQETQYF; DNA: TGTGCCAGTAATCCCACAGGAGGGAACCAAGAGACCCAGTACTTC
J: TRBJ1-3; size: NA; D: TRBD1; V: TRBV6-6; CDR3: CASSPGTGGTIYF; DNA: TGTGCCAGCAGCCCCGGGACAGGAGGCACCATATATTTT
J: TRBJ2-2; size: NA; D: TRBD1; V: TRBV7-2; CDR3: CASSQNQGASELFF; DNA: TGTGCCAGCAGCCAAAACCAGGGGGCAAGTGAGCTGTTTTTT
J: TRBJ1-1; size: NA; D: TRBD1; V: TRBV7-9; CDR3: CASSLVWEGAPEAFF; DNA: TGTGCCAGCAGCTTAGTATGGGAGGGGGCACCTGAAGCTTTCTTT
J: TRBJ2-1; size: NA; D: NA; V: TRBV19; CDR3: CASRTGAQQFF; DNA: TGTGCCAGTAGGACGGGGGCCCAGCAGTTCTTC
J: TRBJ2-1; size: NA; D: NA; V: TRBV2; CDR3: CASSIPGPLLDEQFF; DNA: TGTGCCAGCAGTATACCGGGCCCTCTCTTGGATGAGCAGTTCTTC
J: TRBJ2-1; size: NA; D: NA; V: TRBV28; CDR3: CASTPQSHNEQFF; DNA: TGTGCCAGCACCCCACAGAGCCACAATGAGCAGTTCTTC
J: TRBJ1-1; size: NA; D: NA; V: TRBV2; CDR3: CASSEGGWEGTGTEAFF; DNA: TGTGCCAGCAGTGAAGGCGGGTGGGAAGGAACGGGCACTGAAGCTTTCTTT
J: TRBJ2-2; size: once; D: TRBD2; V: TRBV5-5; CDR3: CASSAPLAGGLGELFF; DNA: TGTGCCAGCAGCGCCCCCCTAGCGGGAGGGCTCGGGGAGCTGTTTTTT
J: TRBJ1-2; size: NA; D: NA; V: TRBV2; CDR3: CASSQQNYGYTF; DNA: TGTGCCAGCAGCCAACAGAACTATGGCTACACCTTC
J: TRBJ1-1; size: NA; D: NA; V: TRBV7-2; CDR3: CASSLAGAANTEAFF; DNA: TGTGCCAGCAGCCTCGCGGGGGCGGCGAACACTGAAGCTTTCTTT
J: TRBJ2-7; size: NA; D: NA; V: TRBV7-9; CDR3: CASSFGLGEQYF; DNA: TGTGCCAGCAGCTTCGGACTGGGCGAGCAGTACTTC
J: TRBJ2-3; size: NA; D: NA; V: TRBV23-1; CDR3: CASSPGHLSTDTQYF; DNA: TGCGCCAGCAGTCCGGGACACCTTAGCACAGATACGCAGTATTTT
J: TRBJ1-2; size: once; D: NA; V: TRBV5-5; CDR3: CASSPQTAVGYGYTF; DNA: TGTGCCAGCAGCCCGCAGACCGCGGTGGGCTATGGCTACACCTTC
J: TRBJ2-4; size: NA; D: TRBD1; V: TRBV6-6; CDR3: CASSYTGGTKNIQYF; DNA: TGTGCCAGCAGTTACACAGGGGGAACCAAAAACATTCAGTACTTC